The sample holds one count of the clone carrying this T cell receptor beta chain. Its antigen is not known. This specimen belongs to a study of T-cell reconstitution after alpha-beta-depleted transplantation in children. Trimming took 6 bases from V and 1 from J, leaving 18 bases between them. This CDR3 has 16 residues. Construction of the TCRbeta library involved unique molecular identifiers. TCRdb passed the PCR reads through MiXCR, listing each CDR3 protein once. The repertoire holds about a million distinct CDR3 sequences, with about 29% as singletons. Study-level results: It was newly produced T cells that mostly accounted for T-cell counts and diversity one year after transplant. As was reported, about two months after transplant, alpha-beta T cells came from several hundred expanded graft clones. Some patients showed high day-60 TCRbeta diversity, which derived from surviving recipient T cells and thymic progenitors.

This specimen was PBMCs, mostly from graft donor cells, taken 360 days after TCRalphabeta/CD19-depleted stem cell transplant. The J gene is TRBJ2-5, the V gene TRBV12-3 or TRBV12-4; the D gene is possibly TRBD1 (6 bases). This TCR was sampled from a boy younger than two who had a stem cell transplant for SCID, so the T cells may come from the graft donor. Here the CDR3 DNA reads TGTGCCAGCAGACTCCGCCTGGGACAAACCCAAGAGACCCAGTACTTC. It encodes CASRLRLGQTQETQYF.